This is a list of T cell receptor beta chains from one sample in a study of blood T cell repertoires in COVID-19. Sequencing was performed with immunoSEQ multiplex PCR; in TCRdb, only in-frame clones are kept and a portion is missing. Of about 320,000 clones in the sample, around 90% are singletons; the top ten hold approximately 5%. The sample consisted of PBMCs or T cells enriched from blood (not recorded which). All receptors come from a woman younger than 45 who had recovered from COVID-19. Both conserved end residues are part of each CDR3. The D gene is left open where the match is weak. The size of a clone is reported for some rows only, either as once, few or many, or as a class for expanded clones.

.,13,.,TRBJ1-4,TRBV25-1,CASSDSPRGKLFF,TGTGCCAGCAGTGATTCACCTCGGGGAAAACTGTTTTTT
.,15,.,TRBJ1-5,TRBV20-1,CSASKSRLMNQPQHF,TGCAGTGCTAGTAAATCCAGGCTCATGAATCAGCCCCAGCATTTT
.,17,.,TRBJ1-5,TRBV28,CASSLSGKSSRNQPQHF,TGTGCCAGCAGTTTATCAGGGAAGTCTTCAAGGAATCAGCCCCAGCATTTT
.,12,.,TRBJ1-2,TRBV6-5,CASSSVNYGYTF,TGTGCCAGCAGCTCAGTCAACTATGGCTACACCTTC
TRBD1,18,once,TRBJ1-5,TRBV2,CASSAVAGTADIGQPQHF,TGTGCCAGCAGCGCCGTAGCCGGGACAGCCGATATCGGTCAGCCCCAGCATTTT
.,18,.,TRBJ1-5,TRBV4-1,CASSHVMSDRRASQPQHF,TGCGCCAGCAGCCATGTCATGTCGGACAGACGTGCCAGTCAGCCCCAGCATTTT
.,12,few,TRBJ2-1,TRBV5-6,CASSARINEQFF,TGTGCCAGCAGCGCGCGAATAAATGAGCAGTTCTTC
.,16,.,TRBJ2-1,TRBV5-5,CASSLGEQGLDNEQFF,TGTGCCAGCAGCTTAGGGGAACAGGGTCTCGACAATGAGCAGTTCTTC
.,17,.,TRBJ1-2,TRBV7-9,CASSQEAINRVRYGYTF,TGTGCCAGCAGCCAAGAGGCAATAAACAGGGTTCGCTATGGCTACACCTTC
TRBD1,15,few,TRBJ1-2,TRBV27,CASRSLDRRNYGYTF,TGTGCCAGCAGATCTTTGGACAGGCGTAACTATGGCTACACCTTC
.,14,.,TRBJ1-6,TRBV24-1,CATSQTGNNSPLHF,TGTGCCACCAGCCAGACAGGAAATAATTCACCCCTCCACTTT
TRBD1,14,few,TRBJ1-2,TRBV19,CASTNPDRAPGYTF,TGTGCCAGTACCAACCCTGACAGGGCACCGGGCTACACCTTC
.,14,.,TRBJ1-4,TRBV7-8,CASSTSTTGEKLFF,TGTGCCAGCAGCACGAGCACCACAGGGGAAAAACTGTTTTTT
.,16,.,TRBJ2-7,TRBV5-5,CASSLAEAGSRYEQYF,TGTGCCAGCAGCTTGGCAGAGGCAGGGTCTAGGTACGAGCAGTACTTC
.,16,.,TRBJ2-1,TRBV27,CASSSDLAGSYNEQFF,TGTGCCAGCAGTTCCGACCTAGCCGGCTCCTACAATGAGCAGTTCTTC
TRBD2,15,.,TRBJ2-3,TRBV19,CASSAGRVGTDTQYF,TGTGCCAGTAGTGCAGGGAGGGTTGGCACAGATACGCAGTATTTT
.,13,.,TRBJ1-5,TRBV30,CAWRGAANQPQHF,TGTGCCTGGAGGGGGGCGGCTAATCAGCCCCAGCATTTT
TRBD2,17,.,TRBJ2-4,TRBV29-1,CSVEESMLAGKKNIQYF,TGCAGCGTTGAAGAAAGTATGCTAGCGGGAAAGAAAAACATTCAGTACTTC
.,15,.,TRBJ1-2,TRBV21-1,CASSKSESINYGYTF,TGTGCCAGCAGCAAATCGGAGAGCATTAACTATGGCTACACCTTC
TRBD2,13,once,TRBJ2-5,TRBV6-5,CASRASGEETQYF,TGTGCCAGCAGAGCTAGCGGGGAAGAGACCCAGTACTTC
TRBD1,13,.,TRBJ2-7,TRBV6-5,CASGGDRAREQYF,TGTGCCAGCGGGGGGGACAGGGCGCGCGAGCAGTACTTC
.,16,.,TRBJ1-1,TRBV3-1/TRBV3-2,CASSLLGGGTGTEAFF,TGTGCCAGCAGCCTACTCGGGGGGGGAACTGGCACTGAAGCTTTCTTT
TRBD1,15,.,TRBJ1-1,TRBV10-2,CASGRTGQVNTEAFF,TGCGCCAGCGGGAGGACAGGTCAGGTGAACACTGAAGCTTTCTTT
.,14,few,TRBJ1-1,TRBV19,CASRTDNMNTEAFF,TGTGCCAGTAGAACCGACAACATGAACACTGAAGCTTTCTTT
TRBD1,18,once,TRBJ1-2,TRBV29-1,CSVEDGDRGRPGTYGYTF,TGCAGCGTTGAAGATGGGGACAGGGGGCGACCCGGGACCTATGGCTACACCTTC
.,12,.,TRBJ1-1,TRBV29-1,CSATGLNTEAFF,TGCAGCGCGACCGGACTTAACACTGAAGCTTTCTTT
.,14,.,TRBJ1-2,TRBV30,CAWSSPGPHYGYTF,TGTGCCTGGAGTAGTCCGGGTCCTCACTATGGCTACACCTTC
TRBD1,16,.,TRBJ1-6,TRBV5-6,CASSLELQGANSPLHF,TGTGCCAGCAGCTTGGAATTACAGGGGGCGAATTCACCCCTCCACTTT
.,8,.,TRBJ2-7,TRBV21-1,CASSIQYF,TGTGCCAGCAGCATTCAATACTTC
.,16,.,TRBJ1-3,TRBV4-1,CASSTSTGISGNTIYF,TGCGCCAGCAGCACCTCGACAGGAATCTCTGGAAACACCATATATTTT
.,13,.,TRBJ1-1,TRBV5-1,CASSTQRNTEAFF,TGCGCCAGCAGCACACAGAGGAACACTGAAGCTTTCTTT